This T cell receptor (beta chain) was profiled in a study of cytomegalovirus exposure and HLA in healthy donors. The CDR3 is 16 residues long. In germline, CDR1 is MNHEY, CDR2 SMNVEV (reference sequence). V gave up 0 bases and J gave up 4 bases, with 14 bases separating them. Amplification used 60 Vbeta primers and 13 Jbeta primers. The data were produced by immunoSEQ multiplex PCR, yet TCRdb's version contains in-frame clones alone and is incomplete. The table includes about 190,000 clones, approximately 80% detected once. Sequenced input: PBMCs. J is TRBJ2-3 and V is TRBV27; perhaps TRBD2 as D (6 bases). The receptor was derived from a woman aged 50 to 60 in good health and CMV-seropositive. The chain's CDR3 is CASSLSGGFGPDTQYF. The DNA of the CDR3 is TGTGCCAGCAGTTTATCCGGGGGTTTTGGACCAGATACGCAGTATTTT.